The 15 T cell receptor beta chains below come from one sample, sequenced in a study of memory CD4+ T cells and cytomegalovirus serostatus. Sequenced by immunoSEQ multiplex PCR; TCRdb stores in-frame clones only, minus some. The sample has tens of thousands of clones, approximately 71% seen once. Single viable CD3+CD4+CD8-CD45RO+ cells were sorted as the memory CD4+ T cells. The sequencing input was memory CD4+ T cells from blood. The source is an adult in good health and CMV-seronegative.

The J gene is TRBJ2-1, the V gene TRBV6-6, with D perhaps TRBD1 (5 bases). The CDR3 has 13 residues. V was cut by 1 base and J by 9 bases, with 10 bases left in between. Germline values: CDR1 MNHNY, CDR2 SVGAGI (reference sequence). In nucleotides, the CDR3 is TGTGCCAGCAGTTACTTCAGGGTCGGTGAGCAGTTCTTC. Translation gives CASSYFRVGEQFF.

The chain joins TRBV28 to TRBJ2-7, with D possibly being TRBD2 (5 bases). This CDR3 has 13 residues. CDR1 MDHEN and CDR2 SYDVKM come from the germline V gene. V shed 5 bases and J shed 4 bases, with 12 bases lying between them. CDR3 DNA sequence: TGTGCCAGCAGTAAGCACGGGGATTACGAGCAGTACTTC. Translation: CASSKHGDYEQYF.

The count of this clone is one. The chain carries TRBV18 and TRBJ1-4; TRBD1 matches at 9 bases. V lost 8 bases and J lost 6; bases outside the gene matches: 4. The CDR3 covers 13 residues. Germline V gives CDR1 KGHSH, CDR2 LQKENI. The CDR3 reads CASNRGRDEKLFF. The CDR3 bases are TGTGCCAGCAACAGGGGGCGAGATGAAAAACTGTTTTTT.

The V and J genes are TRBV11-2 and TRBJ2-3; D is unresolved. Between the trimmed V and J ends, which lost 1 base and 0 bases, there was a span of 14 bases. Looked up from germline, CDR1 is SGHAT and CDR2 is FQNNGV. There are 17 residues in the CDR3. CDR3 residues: CASSLGPDGTSTDTQYF. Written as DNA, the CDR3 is TGTGCCAGCAGCTTAGGCCCGGACGGTACTAGCACAGATACGCAGTATTTT.

DNA for the CDR3: TGTGCCATCAGTCTAGCGGGAGGGCCAAAGCAGTACTTC. This gives the protein CAISLAGGPKQYF. The V and J genes are TRBV10-3 and TRBJ2-7; 12 bases align to TRBD2. Germline V lookup: CDR1 ENHRY, CDR2 SYGVKD. The V segment lost 5 bases and the J segment 8 bases; nucleotides outside the gene matches: 4. The CDR3 runs 13 residues.

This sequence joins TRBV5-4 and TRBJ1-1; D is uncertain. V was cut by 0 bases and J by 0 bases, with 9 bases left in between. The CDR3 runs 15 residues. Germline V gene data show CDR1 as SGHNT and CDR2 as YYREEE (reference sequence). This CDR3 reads CASSLEPGVNTEAFF. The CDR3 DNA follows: TGTGCCAGCAGCTTGGAACCGGGCGTGAACACTGAAGCTTTCTTT.

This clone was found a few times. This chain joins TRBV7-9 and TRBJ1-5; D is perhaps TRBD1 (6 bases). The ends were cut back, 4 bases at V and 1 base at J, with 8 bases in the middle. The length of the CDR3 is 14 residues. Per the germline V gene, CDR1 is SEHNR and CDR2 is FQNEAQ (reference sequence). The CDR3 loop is CASSYTGSNQPQHF. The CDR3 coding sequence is TGTGCCAGCAGCTACACAGGGAGCAATCAGCCCCAGCATTTT.

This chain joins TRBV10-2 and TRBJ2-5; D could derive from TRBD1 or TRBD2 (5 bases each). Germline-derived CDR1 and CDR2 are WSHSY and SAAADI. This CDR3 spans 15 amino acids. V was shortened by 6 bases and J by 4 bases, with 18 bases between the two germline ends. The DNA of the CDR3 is TGCGCCAGCAGCGCCGTCGGGGCCTCGAGAGAGACCCAGTACTTC. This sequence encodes CASSAVGASRETQYF.

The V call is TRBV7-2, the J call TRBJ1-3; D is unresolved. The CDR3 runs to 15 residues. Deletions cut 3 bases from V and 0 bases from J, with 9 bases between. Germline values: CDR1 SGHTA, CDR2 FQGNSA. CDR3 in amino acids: CASSFDGSSGNTIYF. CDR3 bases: TGTGCCAGCAGCTTCGACGGAAGCTCTGGAAACACCATATATTTT.

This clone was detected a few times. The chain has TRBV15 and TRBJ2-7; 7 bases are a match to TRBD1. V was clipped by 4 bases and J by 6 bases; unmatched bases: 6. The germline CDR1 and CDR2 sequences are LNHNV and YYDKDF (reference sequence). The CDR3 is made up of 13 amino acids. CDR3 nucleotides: TGTGCCACCAGCACTTCAAGACAGGGCGAGCAGTACTTC. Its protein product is CATSTSRQGEQYF.

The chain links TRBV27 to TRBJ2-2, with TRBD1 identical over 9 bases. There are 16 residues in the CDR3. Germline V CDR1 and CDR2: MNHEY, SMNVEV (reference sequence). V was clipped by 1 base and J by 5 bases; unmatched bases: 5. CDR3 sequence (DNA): TGTGCCAGCAGTTTATTAGGACAGGGGCGAACCGGGGAGCTGTTTTTT. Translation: CASSLLGQGRTGELFF.

The CDR3 region is CASSSPGGALATDTQYF. In DNA form, the CDR3 reads TGTGCCAGCAGTTCCCCGGGGGGGGCTCTGGCGACAGATACGCAGTATTTT. J is TRBJ2-3 and V is TRBV27, with 8 bases matching TRBD2. V trimming: 4 bases; J trimming: 3 bases; junction bases outside the gene matches: 12. There are 17 residues in the CDR3. Per germline, CDR1 MNHEY and CDR2 SMNVEV (reference sequence).

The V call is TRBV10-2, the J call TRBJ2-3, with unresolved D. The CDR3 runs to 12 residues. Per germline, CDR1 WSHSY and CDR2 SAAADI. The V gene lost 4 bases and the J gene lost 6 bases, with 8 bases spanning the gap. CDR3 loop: CASSGSADTQYF. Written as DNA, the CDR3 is TGCGCCAGCAGTGGTTCAGCGGATACGCAGTATTTT.

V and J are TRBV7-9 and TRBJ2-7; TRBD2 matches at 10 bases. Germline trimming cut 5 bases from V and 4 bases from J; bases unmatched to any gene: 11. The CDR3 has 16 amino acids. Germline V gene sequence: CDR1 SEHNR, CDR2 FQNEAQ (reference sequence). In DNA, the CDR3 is TGTGCCAGCAGCCCCAGCCCAGGACTAGCGGTATACGAGCAGTACTTC. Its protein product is CASSPSPGLAVYEQYF.

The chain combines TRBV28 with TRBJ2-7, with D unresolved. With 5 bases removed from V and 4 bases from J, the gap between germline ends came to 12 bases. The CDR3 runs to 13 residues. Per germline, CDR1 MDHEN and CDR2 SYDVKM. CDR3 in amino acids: CASSPPPRYEQYF. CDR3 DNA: TGTGCCAGCAGTCCCCCTCCACGGTACGAGCAGTACTTC.